The rows below give T cell receptor beta chains drawn from one sample of a study of T cells in Graves' hyperthyroidism and ophthalmopathy. TCRdb redid the calling of the multiplex PCR reads with MiXCR, one entry per CDR3 protein. The sample contains 500,000 to 600,000 distinct CDR3 sequences, just over 45% of which appear only once. The sequenced sample was peripheral blood or thyroid tissue (not recorded which). Every receptor here comes from a woman younger than 30 with Graves' hyperthyroidism. CDR3s leave out the opening cysteine and the closing phenylalanine or tryptophan.

>TRBV6-6|TRBJ1-4
ASSYTTGEGEKLF
>TRBV20-1|TRBJ1-2
SASSLSGPSDGYT
>TRBV7-9|TRBJ2-7
ASRSPVGQY
>TRBV29-1|TRBJ1-1
SVGAAKEAF
>TRBV29-1|TRBJ1-1
SAVPIVGGAEAF
>TRBV20-1|TRBJ1-2
SELGGGYT
>TRBV10-3|TRBJ2-1
AISKREGSYNEQF
>TRBV19|TRBJ1-2
ASSMNTYYGYT
>TRBV7-2|TRBJ2-5
ASRPKGLSLQETQY
>TRBV5-6|TRBJ2-2
ASSLDREITGELF
>TRBV6-1|TRBJ1-1
ASSYSEFNTEAF
>TRBV9|TRBJ2-7
ASSVAETPYEQY
>TRBV12-3/TRBV12-4|TRBJ1-2
ASILSGAYGYT
>TRBV7-8|TRBJ1-1
ASSLDGRDAAF
>TRBV7-6|TRBJ1-2
ASSSGGLGRDGYT
>TRBV7-9|TRBJ1-1
ASSLLSQTNTEAF
>TRBV24-1|TRBJ2-3
ATSDPDPSPDTQY
>TRBV10-3|TRBJ2-2
AISPTGVSGELF
>TRBV11-1|TRBJ2-7
AIGRGYEQY
>TRBV5-6|TRBJ2-6
ASSSPLGLTGANVLT
>TRBV25-1|TRBJ2-7
AWSSGTGSYEQY
>TRBV2|TRBJ2-5
ASSQQGQETQY
>TRBV20-1|TRBJ1-2
SARGRGQGPYGYT
>TRBV7-2|TRBJ1-5
ASRQTGNSYSNQPQH
>TRBV11-2|TRBJ2-5
AGSLDIGGGGETQY
>TRBV9|TRBJ2-3
AGSVAAGGVDTQY
>TRBV5-1|TRBJ2-1
ASSLAPSSEQF
>TRBV4-1|TRBJ1-6
ASSTRVGQGRSPLH
>TRBV7-9|TRBJ2-7
ASSLVGGAHEQY
>TRBV4-2|TRBJ2-7
ASSQDMTGGSYEQY
>TRBV18|TRBJ1-1
ASSPRQGSGGTEAF
>TRBV7-9|TRBJ2-2
ASSTTYAGELF
>TRBV5-1|TRBJ2-2
ASSFTSGANTGELF
>TRBV15|TRBJ1-5
ATSRDLGQAPNQPQH
>TRBV19|TRBJ2-2
ASKLAGDTGELF
>TRBV2|TRBJ2-7
ASSASGVEEQY
>TRBV29-1|TRBJ2-7
SVDDTGTGNTYEQY
>TRBV7-2|TRBJ1-2
ASSLVSQGGYT
>TRBV7-2|TRBJ2-1
ASSWARLDSYNEQF
>TRBV4-1|TRBJ1-1
ASSAVTVSNTEAF
>TRBV20-1|TRBJ1-5
SAQGALSNQPQH
>TRBV29-1|TRBJ1-2
SVEYGTGNYGYT
>TRBV12-3/TRBV12-4|TRBJ1-1
ASSPRGGFMNTEAF